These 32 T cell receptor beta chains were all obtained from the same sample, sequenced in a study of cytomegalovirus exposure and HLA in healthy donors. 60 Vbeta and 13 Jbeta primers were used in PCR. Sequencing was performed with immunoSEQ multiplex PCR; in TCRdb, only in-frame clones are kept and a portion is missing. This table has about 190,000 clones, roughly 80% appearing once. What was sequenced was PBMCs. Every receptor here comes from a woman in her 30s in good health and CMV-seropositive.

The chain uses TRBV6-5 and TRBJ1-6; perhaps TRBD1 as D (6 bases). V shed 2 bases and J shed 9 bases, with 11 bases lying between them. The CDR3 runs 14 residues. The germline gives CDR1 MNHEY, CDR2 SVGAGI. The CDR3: CASSYRDIRSPLHF. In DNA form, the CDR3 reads TGTGCCAGCAGTTACCGGGACATTCGTTCACCCCTCCACTTT.

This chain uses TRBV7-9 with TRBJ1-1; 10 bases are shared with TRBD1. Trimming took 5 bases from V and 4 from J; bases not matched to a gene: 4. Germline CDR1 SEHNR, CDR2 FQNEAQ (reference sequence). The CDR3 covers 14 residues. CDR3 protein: CASSDRDRGTEAFF. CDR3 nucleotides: TGTGCCAGCAGCGACCGGGACAGGGGCACTGAAGCTTTCTTT.

CDR3 in DNA: TGTGCCAGCATCCCTACGGGGGGGCGGACAGATACGCAGTATTTT. Translated, it gives CASIPTGGRTDTQYF. The chain is built from TRBV7-2 and TRBJ2-3; TRBD2 agrees at 8 bases. V was pared by 7 bases and J by 3 bases, with 9 bases of the junction left unmatched. This CDR3 has 15 residues. Germline loops: CDR1 SGHTA, CDR2 FQGNSA.

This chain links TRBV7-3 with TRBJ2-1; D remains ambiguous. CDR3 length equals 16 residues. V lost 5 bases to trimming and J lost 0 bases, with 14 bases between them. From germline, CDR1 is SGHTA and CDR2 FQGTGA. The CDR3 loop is CASSPTGFRSYNEQFF. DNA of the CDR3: TGTGCCAGCAGCCCCACTGGTTTTCGCTCCTACAATGAGCAGTTCTTC.

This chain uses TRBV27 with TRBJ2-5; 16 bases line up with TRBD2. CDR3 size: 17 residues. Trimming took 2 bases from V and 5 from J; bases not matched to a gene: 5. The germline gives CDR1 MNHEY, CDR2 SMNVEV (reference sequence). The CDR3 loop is CASSLGTSGRAGETQYF. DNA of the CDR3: TGTGCCAGCAGTTTAGGGACTAGCGGGAGGGCCGGTGAGACCCAGTACTTC.

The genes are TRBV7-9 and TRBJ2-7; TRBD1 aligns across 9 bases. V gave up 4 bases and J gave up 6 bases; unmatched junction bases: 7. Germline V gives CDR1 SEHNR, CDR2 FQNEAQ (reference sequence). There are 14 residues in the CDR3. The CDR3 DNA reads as TGTGCCAGCAGCTCGATGGGACAGGGAGGCGAGCAGTACTTC. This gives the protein CASSSMGQGGEQYF.

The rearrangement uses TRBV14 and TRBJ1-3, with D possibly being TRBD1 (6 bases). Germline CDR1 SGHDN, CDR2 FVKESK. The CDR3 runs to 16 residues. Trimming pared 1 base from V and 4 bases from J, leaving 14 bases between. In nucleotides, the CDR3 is TGTGCCAGCAGCCAAGGTTTTACAGGGACCGGAAACACCATATATTTT. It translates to CASSQGFTGTGNTIYF.

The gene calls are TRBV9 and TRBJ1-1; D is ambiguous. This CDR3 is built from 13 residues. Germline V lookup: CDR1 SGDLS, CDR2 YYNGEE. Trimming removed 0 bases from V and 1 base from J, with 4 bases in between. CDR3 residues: CASSVDQNTEAFF. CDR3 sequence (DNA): TGTGCCAGCAGCGTAGATCAGAACACTGAAGCTTTCTTT.

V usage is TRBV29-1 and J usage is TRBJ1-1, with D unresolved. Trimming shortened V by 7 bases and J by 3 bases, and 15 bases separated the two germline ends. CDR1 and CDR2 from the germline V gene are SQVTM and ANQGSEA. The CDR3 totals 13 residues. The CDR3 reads CSASTQRDTEAFF. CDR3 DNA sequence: TGCAGCGCGAGTACTCAGAGGGACACTGAAGCTTTCTTT.

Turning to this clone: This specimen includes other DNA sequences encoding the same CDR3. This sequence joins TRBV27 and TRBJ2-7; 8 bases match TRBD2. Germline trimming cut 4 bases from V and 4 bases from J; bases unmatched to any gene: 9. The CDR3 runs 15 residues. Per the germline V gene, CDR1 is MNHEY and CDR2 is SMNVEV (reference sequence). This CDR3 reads CASSSPREGGYEQYF. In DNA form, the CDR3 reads TGTGCCAGCAGTTCCCCTCGGGAGGGCGGTTACGAGCAGTACTTC.

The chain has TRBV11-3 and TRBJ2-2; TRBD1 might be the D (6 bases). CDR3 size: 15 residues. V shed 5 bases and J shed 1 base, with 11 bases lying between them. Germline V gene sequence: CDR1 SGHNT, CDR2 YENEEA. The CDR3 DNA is TGTGCCAGCAGCCCGGGACACCGGAACACCGGGGAGCTGTTTTTT. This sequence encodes CASSPGHRNTGELFF.

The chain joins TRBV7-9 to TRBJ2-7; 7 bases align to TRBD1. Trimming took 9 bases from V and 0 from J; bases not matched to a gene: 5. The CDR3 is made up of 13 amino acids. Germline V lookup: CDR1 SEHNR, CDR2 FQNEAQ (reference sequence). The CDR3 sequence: CASGTDLSYEQYF. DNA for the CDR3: TGTGCCAGTGGGACAGATCTCTCCTACGAGCAGTACTTC.

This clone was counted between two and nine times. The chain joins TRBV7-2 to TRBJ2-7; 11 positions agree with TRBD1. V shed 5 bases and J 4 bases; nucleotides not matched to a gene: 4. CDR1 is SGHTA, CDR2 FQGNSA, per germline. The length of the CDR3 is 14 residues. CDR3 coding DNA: TGTGCCAGCAGCAACCGGGACAGGGGGTACGAGCAGTACTTC. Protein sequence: CASSNRDRGYEQYF. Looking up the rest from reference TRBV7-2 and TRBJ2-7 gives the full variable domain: GAGVSQSPSNKVTEKGKDVELRCDPISGHTALYWYRQSLGQGLEFLIYFQGNSAPDKSGLPSDRFSAERTGGSVSTLTIQRTQQEDSAVYLCASSNRDRGYEQYFGPGTRLTVT.

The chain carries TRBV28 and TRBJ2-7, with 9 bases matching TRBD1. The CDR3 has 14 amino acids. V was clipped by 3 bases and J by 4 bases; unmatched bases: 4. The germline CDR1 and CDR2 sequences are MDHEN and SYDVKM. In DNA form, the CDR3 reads TGTGCCAGCAGTTTGGCGGGACAGGGATACGAGCAGTACTTC. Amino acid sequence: CASSLAGQGYEQYF.

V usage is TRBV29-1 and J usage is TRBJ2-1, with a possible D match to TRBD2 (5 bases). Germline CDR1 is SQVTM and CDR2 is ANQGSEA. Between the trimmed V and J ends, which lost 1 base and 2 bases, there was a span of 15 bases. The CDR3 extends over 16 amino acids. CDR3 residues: CSVEGGIGMAYNEQFF. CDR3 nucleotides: TGCAGCGTTGAAGGAGGGATCGGGATGGCCTACAATGAGCAGTTCTTC.

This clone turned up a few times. CDR3 region: CASTGLGDSQGNTIYF. The DNA for the CDR3 is TGTGCCAGCACGGGCCTAGGTGACAGCCAGGGAAACACCATATATTTT. The chain combines TRBV7-9 with TRBJ1-3; the D gene is possibly TRBD1 (5 bases). There are 16 residues in the CDR3. V was clipped by 7 bases and J by 4 bases, with 20 bases between them. The V gene's germline CDR1 is SEHNR and CDR2 FQNEAQ (reference sequence).

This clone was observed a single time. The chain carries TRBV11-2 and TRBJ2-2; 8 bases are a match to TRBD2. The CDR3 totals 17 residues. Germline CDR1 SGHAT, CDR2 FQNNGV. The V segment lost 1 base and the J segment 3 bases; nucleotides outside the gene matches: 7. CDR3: CASSLGWLAGYTGELFF. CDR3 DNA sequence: TGTGCCAGCAGCTTAGGATGGCTAGCGGGTTACACCGGGGAGCTGTTTTTT. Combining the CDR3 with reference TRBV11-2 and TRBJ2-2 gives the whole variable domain EAGVAQSPRYKIIEKRQSVAFWCNPISGHATLYWYQQILGQGPKLLIQFQNNGVVDDSQLPKDRFSAERLKGVDSTLKIQPAKLEDSAVYLCASSLGWLAGYTGELFFGEGSRLTVL.

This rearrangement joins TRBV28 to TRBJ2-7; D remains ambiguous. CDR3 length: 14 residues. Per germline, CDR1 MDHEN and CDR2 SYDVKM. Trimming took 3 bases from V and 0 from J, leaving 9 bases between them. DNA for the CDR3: TGTGCCAGCAGTTTTGACATCCGCTCCTACGAGCAGTACTTC. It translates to CASSFDIRSYEQYF.

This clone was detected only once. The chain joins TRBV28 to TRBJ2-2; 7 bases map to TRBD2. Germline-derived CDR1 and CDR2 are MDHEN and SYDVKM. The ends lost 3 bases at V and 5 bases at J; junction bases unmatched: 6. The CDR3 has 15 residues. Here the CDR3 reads CASSLGGSLTGELFF. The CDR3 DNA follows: TGTGCCAGCAGTTTGGGCGGGAGTCTAACCGGGGAGCTGTTTTTT.

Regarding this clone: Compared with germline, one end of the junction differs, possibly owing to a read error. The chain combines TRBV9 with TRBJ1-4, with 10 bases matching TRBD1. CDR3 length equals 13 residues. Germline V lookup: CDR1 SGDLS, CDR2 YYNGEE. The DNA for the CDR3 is TGTGCCAGCAGCGCCGCCCCGGGACAGGGGATGCTTTTT. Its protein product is CASSAAPGQGMLF.

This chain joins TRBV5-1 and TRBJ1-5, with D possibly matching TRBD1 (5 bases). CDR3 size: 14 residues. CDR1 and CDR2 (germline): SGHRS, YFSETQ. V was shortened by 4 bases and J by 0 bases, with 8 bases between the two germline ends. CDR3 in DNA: TGCGCCAGCAGCCCGACAGATAGCAATCAGCCCCAGCATTTT. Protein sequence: CASSPTDSNQPQHF.

The CDR3 nucleotides read TGTGCCAGCCGGACAGGGAGACATGGCTACACCTTC. Encoded protein: CASRTGRHGYTF. The V and J genes are TRBV2 and TRBJ1-2; TRBD1 aligns across 8 bases. The CDR3 spans 12 residues. Per the germline V gene, CDR1 is SNHLY and CDR2 is FYNNEI. The ends lost 8 bases at V and 6 bases at J; junction bases unmatched: 5.

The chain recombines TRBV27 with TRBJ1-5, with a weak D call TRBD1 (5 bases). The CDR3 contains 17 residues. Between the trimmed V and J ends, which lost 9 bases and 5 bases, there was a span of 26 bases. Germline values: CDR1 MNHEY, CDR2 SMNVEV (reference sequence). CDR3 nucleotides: TGTGCCAGAACCCTCCGAAGGGGCACAGGAATAGATCAGCCCCAGCATTTT. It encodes CARTLRRGTGIDQPQHF.

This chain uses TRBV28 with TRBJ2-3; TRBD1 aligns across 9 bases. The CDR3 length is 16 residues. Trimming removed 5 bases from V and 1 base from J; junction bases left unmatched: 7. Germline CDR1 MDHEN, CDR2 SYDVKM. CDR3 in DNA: TGTGCCAGCAGTCCACCGGGACAGGGACGCACAGATACGCAGTATTTT. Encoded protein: CASSPPGQGRTDTQYF.

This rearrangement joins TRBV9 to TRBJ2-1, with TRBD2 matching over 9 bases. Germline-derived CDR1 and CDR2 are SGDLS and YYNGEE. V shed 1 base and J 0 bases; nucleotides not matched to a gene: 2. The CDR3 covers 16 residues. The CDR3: CASSVLSGSSYNEQFF. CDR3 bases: TGTGCCAGCAGCGTACTTAGCGGGAGCTCCTACAATGAGCAGTTCTTC.

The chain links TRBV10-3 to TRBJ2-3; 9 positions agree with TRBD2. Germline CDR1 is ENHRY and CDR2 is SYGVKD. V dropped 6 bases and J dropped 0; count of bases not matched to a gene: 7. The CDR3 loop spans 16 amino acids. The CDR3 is CAIRISGLASTDTQYF. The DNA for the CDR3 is TGTGCCATCAGGATTAGTGGACTAGCGAGCACAGATACGCAGTATTTT.

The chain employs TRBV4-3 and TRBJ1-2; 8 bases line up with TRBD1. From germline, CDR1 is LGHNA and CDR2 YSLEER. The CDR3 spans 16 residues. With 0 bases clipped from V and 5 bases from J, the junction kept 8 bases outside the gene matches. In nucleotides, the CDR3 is TGCGCCAGCAGCCAAGAGACGGGGACAGGCCCTTATGGCTACACCTTC. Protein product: CASSQETGTGPYGYTF.

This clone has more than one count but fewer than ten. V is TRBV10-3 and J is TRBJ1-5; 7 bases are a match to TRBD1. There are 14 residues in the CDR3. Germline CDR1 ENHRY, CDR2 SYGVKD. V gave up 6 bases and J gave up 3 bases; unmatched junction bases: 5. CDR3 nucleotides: TGTGCCATCAGGGCCGGGACAGACAATCAGCCCCAGCATTTT. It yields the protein CAIRAGTDNQPQHF.

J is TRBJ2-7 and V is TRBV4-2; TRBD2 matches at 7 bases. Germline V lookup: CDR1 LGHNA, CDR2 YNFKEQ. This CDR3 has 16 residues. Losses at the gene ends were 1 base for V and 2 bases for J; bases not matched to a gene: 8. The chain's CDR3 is CASSQGEPGLTYEQYF. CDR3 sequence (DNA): TGTGCCAGCAGCCAAGGGGAACCGGGACTAACCTACGAGCAGTACTTC.

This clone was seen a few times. This CDR3 is CASSPNRIVGEAFF. CDR3 in DNA: TGTGCCAGCAGCCCAAACAGGATTGTGGGTGAAGCTTTCTTT. The rearrangement uses TRBV7-2 and TRBJ1-1, with a tentative D call TRBD1 (5 bases). The CDR3 consists of 14 residues. The ends were cut back, 5 bases at V and 7 bases at J, with 17 bases in the middle. CDR1 SGHTA and CDR2 FQGNSA come from the germline V gene.

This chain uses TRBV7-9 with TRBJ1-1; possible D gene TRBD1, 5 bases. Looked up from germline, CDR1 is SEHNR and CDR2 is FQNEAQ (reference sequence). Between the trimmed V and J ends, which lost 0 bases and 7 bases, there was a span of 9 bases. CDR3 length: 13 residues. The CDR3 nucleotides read TGTGCCAGCAGCTTAGCTGGGAGGGGTGAAGCTTTCTTT. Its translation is CASSLAGRGEAFF.

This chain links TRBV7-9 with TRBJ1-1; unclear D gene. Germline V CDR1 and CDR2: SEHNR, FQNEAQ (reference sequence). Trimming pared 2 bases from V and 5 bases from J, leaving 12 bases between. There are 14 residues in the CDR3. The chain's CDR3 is CASSLRGRRTEAFF. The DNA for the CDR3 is TGTGCCAGCAGCTTACGAGGTCGGCGAACTGAAGCTTTCTTT.